The 30 T cell receptor beta chains presented below share a single source sample, sequenced in a study of blood T cells in healthy people across ages. A second PCR of 7 to 11 cycles used a sample-barcoded 5' primer and a J-beta primer mix. TCRdb ran MiXCR on the 5' RACE reads and lists one entry per CDR3 protein. The sample holds approximately 850,000 distinct CDR3 sequences, about 42% seen once. The sequenced sample consisted of blood. These receptors all stem from a man in his sixties in good health.

The chain carries TRBV9 and TRBJ1-2, with D maybe TRBD1 (5 bases). The V gene's germline CDR1 is SGDLS and CDR2 YYNGEE. The germline V and J ends were trimmed by 0 bases and 0 bases, with 15 bases remaining between them. This CDR3 is 17 amino acids long. The CDR3 bases are TGTGCCAGCAGCGTAGCGGGCGACAGCCACACTAACTATGGCTACACCTTC. It encodes CASSVAGDSHTNYGYTF.

Points on this clonotype: Given a much more abundant clone one base away, this may be a read error. This chain uses TRBV30 with TRBJ1-5; D ambiguous. Germline V gene sequence: CDR1 GTSNPN, CDR2 SVGIG (reference sequence). The length of the CDR3 is 13 residues. Trimming removed 5 bases at V and 5 bases at J, with 13 bases between. This CDR3 reads CAWAAGSHQPQHF. Written as DNA, the CDR3 is TGTGCCTGGGCCGCGGGCAGCCATCAGCCCCAGCATTTT.

This clonotype was observed a few times. J is TRBJ2-5 and V is TRBV7-9, with D perhaps assigned TRBD1 or TRBD2 (6 bases each). Trimming cost V 2 bases and J 5 bases, with 12 bases left between them. Looked up from germline, CDR1 is SEHNR and CDR2 is FQNEAQ (reference sequence). The CDR3 length is 14 residues. The CDR3 region is CASSLMGGRETQYF. DNA of the CDR3: TGTGCCAGCAGCTTAATGGGGGGCAGGGAGACCCAGTACTTC.

This chain uses TRBV28 with TRBJ1-2; no clear D. Trimming took off 4 bases at V and 0 bases at J, with 18 bases between the two ends. CDR3 length equals 17 residues. In germline, CDR1 is MDHEN, CDR2 SYDVKM. The CDR3 protein is CASSSDMEDNSNYGYTF. The CDR3 DNA reads TGTGCCAGCAGTTCCGACATGGAAGACAACTCTAACTATGGCTACACCTTC.

The chain joins TRBV6-5 to TRBJ1-1; D unresolved. There are 15 residues in the CDR3. Germline CDR1 is MNHEY and CDR2 is SVGAGI. The V and J ends lost 7 bases and 6 bases respectively, with 21 bases between them. This chain's CDR3 is CASTQMGGLFSEAFF. The DNA of the CDR3 is TGTGCCAGCACTCAAATGGGTGGGCTCTTCTCTGAAGCTTTCTTT.

Only a few counts were recorded for this clonotype. This chain uses TRBV7-9 with TRBJ2-5; TRBD2 matches at 7 bases. The DNA end is more similar to TRBJ2-7, so the J call may be wrong. The CDR3 extends over 14 amino acids. Germline-derived CDR1 and CDR2 are SEHNR and FQNEAQ (reference sequence). The CDR3 sequence is CASSWGGFGYEQYF. CDR3 coding DNA: TGTGCCAGCAGCTGGGGAGGGTTCGGATACGAGCAGTACTTC.

This clonotype was seen a handful of times. The J gene is TRBJ2-3, the V gene TRBV12-3 or TRBV12-4, with 7 bases fitting TRBD2. V was pared by 3 bases and J by 3 bases, with 6 bases of the junction left unmatched. CDR3 length equals 15 residues. The CDR3 region is CASSLVAGTTDTQYF. The CDR3 DNA follows: TGTGCCAGCAGTTTGGTAGCGGGTACAACAGATACGCAGTATTTT.

The chain carries TRBV2 and TRBJ1-1; TRBD1 agrees at 8 bases. The CDR3 runs 14 residues. V gave up 5 bases and J gave up 5 bases; unmatched junction bases: 7. Germline CDR1 reads SNHLY; CDR2 reads FYNNEI. CDR3 sequence (DNA): TGTGCCAGCAGTCCCGACAGGGGAGCGACTGAAGCTTTCTTT. Translating gives CASSPDRGATEAFF.

V usage is TRBV9 and J usage is TRBJ1-6; 10 nucleotides match TRBD1. The CDR3 has 15 residues. Unmatched junction bases numbered 4, after V lost 3 bases and J lost 7 bases. Germline values: CDR1 SGDLS, CDR2 YYNGEE. CDR3 in DNA: TGTGCCAGCAGCGGGCCGGGACAGGGGAATTCACCCCTCCACTTT. It translates to CASSGPGQGNSPLHF.

The chain carries TRBV12-3 or TRBV12-4 and TRBJ2-5; TRBD2 might be the D (6 bases). V was trimmed by 6 bases and J by 0 bases, leaving 14 bases between them. The CDR3 contains 15 residues. The CDR3 DNA reads TGTGCCAGCAGCCCCCGACTAGGGTACCAAGAGACCCAGTACTTC. As protein: CASSPRLGYQETQYF.

V gene TRBV27 combines with J gene TRBJ2-7; TRBD1 might be the D (6 bases). The CDR3 is 14 residues long. Looked up from germline, CDR1 is MNHEY and CDR2 is SMNVEV (reference sequence). V lost 5 bases to trimming and J lost 2 bases, with 13 bases between them. CDR3 residues: CASSKHRDAYEQYF. The CDR3 DNA sequence: TGTGCCAGCAGTAAGCACAGGGACGCCTACGAGCAGTACTTC.

The rearrangement joins TRBV3-1 to TRBJ1-1; D gene uncertain. The CDR3 totals 13 residues. Germline CDR1 is LGHDT and CDR2 is YNNKEL (reference sequence). The V and J ends lost 4 bases and 4 bases respectively, with 10 bases between them. The CDR3 here is CASSRVSSTEAFF. In DNA, the CDR3 is TGTGCCAGCAGCCGGGTTTCCAGCACTGAAGCTTTCTTT. The complete variable domain, with remaining parts taken from reference TRBV3-1 and TRBJ1-1, reads DTAVSQTPKYLVTQMGNDKSIKCEQNLGHDTMYWYKQDSKKFLKIMFSYNNKELIINETVPNRFSPKSPDKAHLNLHINSLELGDSAVYFCASSRVSSTEAFFGQGTRLTVV.

The count of this clonotype is one. The V and J genes are TRBV3-1 and TRBJ2-5; 10 bases agree with TRBD1. V lost 0 bases and J lost 9; bases outside the gene matches: 13. CDR1 is LGHDT and CDR2 is YNNKEL in the germline V gene (reference sequence). The length of the CDR3 is 17 residues. CDR3 residues: CASSQDGTGDPLRAQYF. The CDR3 region has the DNA TGTGCCAGCAGCCAAGACGGGACAGGGGACCCTCTTAGGGCCCAGTACTTC.

The J gene is TRBJ2-5, the V gene TRBV6-2 or TRBV6-3; D remains ambiguous. This CDR3 is built from 12 residues. The ends were cut back, 10 bases at V and 1 base at J, with 10 bases in the middle. Germline assignment: CDR1 MNHEY and CDR2 SVGEGT. The CDR3 reads CANKNLQETQYF. The CDR3 bases are TGTGCCAACAAAAATCTCCAAGAGACCCAGTACTTC.

This clonotype was detected only a few times. The V call is TRBV12-3 or TRBV12-4, the J call TRBJ2-7; D is ambiguous. V lost 2 bases, J lost 6 bases, and 17 bases lay in between. The CDR3 sequence is 15 residues long. The CDR3 spells CASSLSGAPSSEQYF. As DNA, the CDR3 is TGTGCCAGCAGTTTATCGGGTGCCCCAAGTAGCGAGCAGTACTTC.

The rearrangement joins TRBV27 to TRBJ1-1; D is ambiguous. Germline V lookup: CDR1 MNHEY, CDR2 SMNVEV (reference sequence). This CDR3 is 13 amino acids long. Trimming cost V 6 bases and J 2 bases, with 10 bases left between them. The CDR3 coding sequence is TGTGCCAGCAGCGTCAGGCCCAACACTGAAGCTTTCTTT. Its translation is CASSVRPNTEAFF.

The rearrangement uses TRBV5-4 and TRBJ2-3, with D hard to call. Germline V gene sequence: CDR1 SGHNT, CDR2 YYREEE (reference sequence). V was cut by 5 bases and J by 6 bases, with 16 bases left in between. The length of the CDR3 is 14 residues. In DNA, the CDR3 is TGTGCCAGCAGGGACGCGGCGGTTGGCGATACGCAGTATTTT. Protein sequence: CASRDAAVGDTQYF.

This clonotype showed up many times. The chain combines TRBV7-2 with TRBJ1-6; 10 bases align to TRBD1. CDR3 length: 14 amino acids. Per the germline V gene, CDR1 is SGHTA and CDR2 is FQGNSA. Unmatched junction bases numbered 4, after V lost 7 bases and J lost 7 bases. The CDR3: CASTRDRGNSPLHF. The CDR3 coding sequence is TGTGCCAGCACCCGGGACAGGGGAAATTCACCCCTCCACTTT.

This clonotype was detected many times. The V call is TRBV5-6, the J call TRBJ2-5; D is undetermined. The V and J ends lost 2 bases and 4 bases respectively, with 12 bases between them. CDR3 length: 14 residues. Germline V gene lookup returns CDR1 SGHDT and CDR2 YYEEEE. The CDR3, as DNA: TGTGCCAGCAGCTTCCCCGCTGGGCGAGAGACCCAGTACTTC. Translated: CASSFPAGRETQYF.

This clonotype was counted only a few times. The V gene is TRBV7-2, the J gene TRBJ2-7, with 8 bases lining up with TRBD2. The CDR3 spans 16 residues. Trimming cost V 4 bases and J 2 bases; bases outside gene matches: 10. The germline V gene encodes CDR1 SGHTA and CDR2 FQGNSA. CDR3 DNA: TGTGCCAGCAGCTCGGGGGGAGCGGGGGTCCCCTACGAGCAGTACTTC. Its translation is CASSSGGAGVPYEQYF.

The genes are TRBV6-2 or TRBV6-3 and TRBJ2-7; D could derive from TRBD1 or TRBD2 (6 bases each). The CDR3 sequence is 15 residues long. The germline gives CDR1 MNHEY, CDR2 SVGEGT. V was pared by 2 bases and J by 1 base, with 12 bases between. CDR3 in amino acids: CASSYIGGPSYEQYF. In DNA form, the CDR3 reads TGTGCCAGCAGTTACATCGGGGGCCCTTCCTACGAGCAGTACTTC.

Only a few counts were recorded for this clonotype. The CDR3 loop reads CASSLARVGDGYTF. The DNA of the CDR3 is TGTGCCAGCAGCTTAGCAAGAGTCGGGGATGGCTACACCTTC. The chain has TRBV7-2 and TRBJ1-2; D is ambiguous. The CDR3 is 14 residues long. Looked up from germline, CDR1 is SGHTA and CDR2 is FQGNSA. V was shortened by 0 bases and J by 6 bases, with 11 bases between the two germline ends.

V gene TRBV24-1 combines with J gene TRBJ2-2; perhaps TRBD2 as D (5 bases). Trimming removed 6 bases at V and 1 base at J, with 17 bases between. The CDR3 has 17 residues. In germline, CDR1 is KGHDR, CDR2 SFDVKD. In DNA, the CDR3 is TGTGCCACCAGTAGCCCTGTAGGAGGAGGGAACACCGGGGAGCTGTTTTTT. It codes for CATSSPVGGGNTGELFF.

V gene TRBV12-3 or TRBV12-4 combines with J gene TRBJ2-7; 7 nucleotides line up with TRBD2. The J segment lost 6 bases and the V segment lost 2 bases, leaving 7 bases of the junction unmatched. The CDR3 extends over 14 amino acids. Here the CDR3 reads CASSLTSAGFEQYF. CDR3 in DNA: TGTGCCAGCAGTTTAACATCAGCGGGGTTCGAGCAGTACTTC.

In its sample, this clonotype was seen many times. The chain has TRBV5-1 and TRBJ2-7; 9 positions agree with TRBD1. V lost 7 bases and J lost 4; bases outside the gene matches: 6. The CDR3 has 13 amino acids. Germline V CDR1 and CDR2: SGHRS, YFSETQ. CDR3 bases: TGCGCCAGCCTGTATGGACAGGGGTACGAGCAGTACTTC. Translation: CASLYGQGYEQYF.

The genes are TRBV10-2 and TRBJ2-5, with 10 positions matching TRBD1. The CDR3 runs 14 residues. Germline assignment: CDR1 WSHSY and CDR2 SAAADI. The junction had 4 bases not matched to a gene; V was cut back by 4 bases and J by 5 bases. The DNA of the CDR3 is TGCGCCAGCAGTGGGACAGGGGGGTCGGAGACCCAGTACTTC. Amino acids: CASSGTGGSETQYF.

The chain couples TRBV7-2 to TRBJ1-1; possibly TRBD1 for D (6 bases). The ends were cut back, 3 bases at V and 0 bases at J, with 11 bases in the middle. The CDR3 contains 15 residues. Germline assignment: CDR1 SGHTA and CDR2 FQGNSA. This CDR3 is CASSLQGPLNTEAFF. The DNA of the CDR3 is TGTGCCAGCAGCTTGCAGGGGCCCTTGAACACTGAAGCTTTCTTT.

The chain is built from TRBV5-1 and TRBJ2-1; no reliable D call. V was pared by 0 bases and J by 0 bases, with 7 bases between. Germline V gene lookup returns CDR1 SGHRS and CDR2 YFSETQ. This CDR3 comprises 15 residues. CDR3 bases: TGCGCCAGCAGCTTGGTAGATTCCTCCTACAATGAGCAGTTCTTC. Translated: CASSLVDSSYNEQFF.

This clonotype came up many times. V and J are TRBV7-2 and TRBJ2-7; TRBD2 matches 10 bases. The length of the CDR3 is 15 residues. Germline V gene lookup returns CDR1 SGHTA and CDR2 FQGNSA. Trimming removed 4 bases from V and 0 bases from J; junction bases left unmatched: 3. CDR3 DNA: TGTGCCAGCAGCTCTAGCGGGGGAAGCTCCTACGAGCAGTACTTC. It encodes CASSSSGGSSYEQYF. Supplemented by reference TRBV7-2 and TRBJ2-7, the full variable domain reads GAGVSQSPSNKVTEKGKDVELRCDPISGHTALYWYRQSLGQGLEFLIYFQGNSAPDKSGLPSDRFSAERTGGSVSTLTIQRTQQEDSAVYLCASSSSGGSSYEQYFGPGTRLTVT.

The J gene is TRBJ1-5, the V gene TRBV4-3; D remains unclear. CDR1 LGHNA and CDR2 YSLEER come from the germline V gene. CDR3 size: 17 residues. Between the trimmed V and J ends, which lost 1 base and 2 bases, there was a span of 15 bases. CDR3 in amino acids: CASSQAYAGLGNQPQHF. CDR3 nucleotide sequence: TGCGCCAGCAGCCAAGCTTATGCCGGGCTAGGCAATCAGCCCCAGCATTTT.